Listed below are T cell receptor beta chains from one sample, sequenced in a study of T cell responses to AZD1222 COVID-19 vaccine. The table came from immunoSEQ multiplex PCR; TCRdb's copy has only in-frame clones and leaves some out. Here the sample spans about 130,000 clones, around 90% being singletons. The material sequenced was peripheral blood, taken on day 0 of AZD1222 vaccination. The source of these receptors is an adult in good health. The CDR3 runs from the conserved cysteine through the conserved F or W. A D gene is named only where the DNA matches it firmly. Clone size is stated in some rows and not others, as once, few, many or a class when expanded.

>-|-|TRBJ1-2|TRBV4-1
CASSQVSSFQGFYGYTF
TGCGCCAGCAGCCAAGTGTCATCCTTCCAGGGTTTCTATGGCTACACCTTC
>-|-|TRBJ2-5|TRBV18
CASSPPNTQETQYF
TGTGCCAGCTCACCACCCAATACCCAAGAGACCCAGTACTTC
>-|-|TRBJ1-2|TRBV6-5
CASRRVDPLGGYTF
TGTGCCAGCAGACGCGTCGACCCCTTAGGGGGCTACACCTTC
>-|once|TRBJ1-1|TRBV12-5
CASGLYPKTEAFF
TGTGCTAGTGGTTTGTATCCGAAGACTGAAGCTTTCTTT
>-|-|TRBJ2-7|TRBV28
CASSLGYEQYF
TGTGCCAGCAGTTTAGGGTACGAGCAGTACTTC
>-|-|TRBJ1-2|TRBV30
CAWISGTNYGYTF
TGTGCCTGGATTTCTGGGACCAACTATGGCTACACCTTC
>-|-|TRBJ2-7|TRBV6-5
CASSYDGVGAYEQYF
TGTGCCAGCAGTTACGACGGGGTAGGGGCCTACGAGCAGTACTTC
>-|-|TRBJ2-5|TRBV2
CATQTGEAQETQYF
TGTGCCACGCAGACAGGAGAAGCGCAAGAGACCCAGTACTTC
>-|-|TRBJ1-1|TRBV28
CASHRDRREAFF
TGTGCCAGCCATCGGGACCGCCGGGAAGCTTTCTTT
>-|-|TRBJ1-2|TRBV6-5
CASRLGRNYGYTF
TGTGCCAGCAGACTCGGGAGAAACTATGGCTACACCTTC
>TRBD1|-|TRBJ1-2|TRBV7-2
CASSSQGAGSGYGYTF
TGTGCCAGCAGCTCCCAGGGGGCAGGGAGTGGGTATGGCTACACCTTC
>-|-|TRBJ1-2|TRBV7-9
CASRRVDRPYGYTF
TGTGCCAGCAGAAGAGTAGACAGGCCCTATGGCTACACCTTC
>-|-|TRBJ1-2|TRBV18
CASSPNRDGYTF
TGTGCCAGCTCACCTAACCGGGACGGCTACACCTTC
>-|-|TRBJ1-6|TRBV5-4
CASTKTGSYNSPLHF
TGTGCCAGCACCAAGACAGGCTCCTATAATTCACCCCTCCACTTT
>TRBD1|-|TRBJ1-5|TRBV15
CATSPRQGARQPQHF
TGTGCCACCAGCCCTCGTCAGGGGGCCCGGCAGCCCCAGCATTTT
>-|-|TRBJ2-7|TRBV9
CASSQGSSYEQYF
TGTGCCAGCAGCCAGGGGAGCTCCTACGAGCAGTACTTC
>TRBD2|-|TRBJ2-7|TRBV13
CASSLTGLAGGIEQYF
TGTGCCAGCAGCTTAACCGGACTAGCGGGAGGTATCGAGCAGTACTTC
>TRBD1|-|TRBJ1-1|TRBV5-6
CASSTWDRNTEAFF
TGTGCCAGCAGCACCTGGGACAGGAACACTGAAGCTTTCTTT
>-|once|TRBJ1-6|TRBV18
CASSPLDLGSPLHF
TGTGCCAGCTCACCGCTGGACTTGGGGTCACCCCTCCACTTT
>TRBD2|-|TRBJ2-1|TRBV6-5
CASSSGLAGADNEQFF
TGTGCCAGCAGTTCGGGACTAGCGGGGGCCGACAATGAGCAGTTCTTC
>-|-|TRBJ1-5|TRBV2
CASSEETGTRNQPQHF
TGTGCCAGCAGTGAAGAAACAGGGACCCGAAATCAGCCCCAGCATTTT
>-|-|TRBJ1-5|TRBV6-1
CASSEAVQNQPQHF
TGTGCCAGCAGTGAAGCAGTCCAAAATCAGCCCCAGCATTTT
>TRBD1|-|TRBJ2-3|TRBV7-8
CASSLGTGWSTDTQYF
TGTGCCAGCAGCCTAGGGACAGGGTGGAGCACAGATACGCAGTATTTT
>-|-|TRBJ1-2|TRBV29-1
CSVDSRGGYGYTF
TGCAGCGTTGATTCGAGAGGGGGGTATGGCTACACCTTC
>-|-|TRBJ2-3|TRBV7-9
CASSLGAGTLLTDTQYF
TGTGCCAGCAGCTTAGGCGCCGGGACACTACTCACAGATACGCAGTATTTT
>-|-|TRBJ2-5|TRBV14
CASSLGAKGTQYF
TGTGCCAGCAGCCTGGGAGCTAAGGGGACCCAGTACTTC
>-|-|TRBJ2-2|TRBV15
CATSRTGGYTGELFF
TGTGCCACCAGCAGGACAGGAGGCTACACCGGGGAGCTGTTTTTT
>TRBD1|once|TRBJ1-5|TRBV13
CASSARGRQPQHF
TGTGCCAGCAGCGCCAGGGGGCGTCAGCCCCAGCATTTT
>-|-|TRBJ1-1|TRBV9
CASSVSQGTEAFF
TGTGCCAGCAGCGTTTCTCAGGGCACTGAAGCTTTCTTT
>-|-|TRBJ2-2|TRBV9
CASSPGSGELFF
TGTGCCAGCAGCCCCGGATCAGGGGAGCTGTTTTTT
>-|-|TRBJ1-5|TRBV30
CAWSGQFSNQPQHF
TGTGCCTGGAGTGGACAGTTTAGCAATCAGCCCCAGCATTTT
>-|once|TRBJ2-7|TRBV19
CASKGTVTYEQYF
TGTGCCAGTAAAGGAACGGTGACCTACGAGCAGTACTTC
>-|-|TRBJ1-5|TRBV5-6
CASSLGDFNQPQHF
TGTGCCAGCAGCTTGGGCGATTTCAATCAGCCCCAGCATTTT
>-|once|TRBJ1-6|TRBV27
CASSSTFRHGGSPLHF
TGTGCCAGCAGTTCAACGTTCAGACATGGCGGTTCACCCCTCCACTTT
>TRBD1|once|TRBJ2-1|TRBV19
CASSTTGGGSYNEQFF
TGTGCCAGTAGTACGACAGGGGGGGGCTCCTACAATGAGCAGTTCTTC
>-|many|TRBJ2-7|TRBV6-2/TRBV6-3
CASSPGTSSYEQYF
TGTGCCAGCAGCCCCGGGACCTCCTCCTACGAGCAGTACTTC
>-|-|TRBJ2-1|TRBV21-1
CASSKYRDLRGNEQFF
TGTGCCAGCAGCAAATACCGCGACCTGAGGGGCAATGAGCAGTTCTTC
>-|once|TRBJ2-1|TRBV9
CASSPSPAGYEQFF
TGTGCCAGCAGCCCCAGTCCAGCGGGCTATGAGCAGTTCTTC
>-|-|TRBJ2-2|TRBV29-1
CSVVKTGELFF
TGCAGCGTTGTAAAGACCGGGGAGCTGTTTTTT
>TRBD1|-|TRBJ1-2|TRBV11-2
CASSYSGTDSLGYTF
TGTGCCAGCAGCTACTCCGGGACAGATTCACTTGGCTACACCTTC
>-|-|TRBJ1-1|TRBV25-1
CASRQDGNTEAFF
TGTGCCAGCAGGCAGGACGGGAACACTGAAGCTTTCTTT
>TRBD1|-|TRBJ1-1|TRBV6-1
CASSEISYLGQPNTEAFF
TGTGCCAGCAGTGAAATATCGTATTTGGGACAGCCGAACACTGAAGCTTTCTTT
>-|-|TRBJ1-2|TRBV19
CASSKNKGDYTF
TGTGCCAGTAGCAAAAATAAAGGTGACTACACCTTC